A single sample gave rise to the 10 T cell receptor beta chains below, sequenced in a study of T cells after yellow fever vaccination. Via MiXCR, TCRdb re-called the 5' RACE reads, giving one row per CDR3 protein. In the table there are approximately 300,000 distinct CDR3 sequences, around 13% of which are singletons. Sequenced material: CD4+ T cells sorted from PBMCs, taken 45 days after the yellow fever booster vaccination. Receptors originate from a man younger than 45 who received the YFV17D yellow fever vaccine.

This clonotype was seen a few times. This chain uses TRBV6-2 or TRBV6-3 with TRBJ2-1; 12 bases line up with TRBD2. CDR3 length equals 15 residues. In germline, CDR1 is MNHEY, CDR2 SVGEGT. Trimming at V came to 6 bases and at J to 7 bases, leaving 7 bases not matched to a gene. In nucleotides, the CDR3 is TGTGCCAGCAGCTCGACTAGCGGGAGTCGAAATGAGCAGTTCTTC. Its protein product is CASSSTSGSRNEQFF.

The V and J genes are TRBV28 and TRBJ1-1; maybe TRBD1 (5 bases). The CDR3 totals 13 residues. Germline V gives CDR1 MDHEN, CDR2 SYDVKM. Trimming took 7 bases from V and 6 from J, leaving 15 bases between them. The CDR3 is CASTLGGRAEAFF. In DNA, the CDR3 is TGTGCCAGCACCCTTGGGGGGAGGGCTGAAGCTTTCTTT. The full variable domain, rest sourced from reference TRBV28 and TRBJ1-1, is DVKVTQSSRYLVKRTGEKVFLECVQDMDHENMFWYRQDPGLGLRLIYFSYDVKMKEKGDIPEGYSVSREKKERFSLILESASTNQTSMYLCASTLGGRAEAFFGQGTRLTVV.

The V call is TRBV12-3 or TRBV12-4, the J call TRBJ2-1; 9 bases are shared with TRBD2. The V and J ends lost 3 bases and 9 bases, in that order; junction bases with no gene match: 9. The CDR3 is made up of 15 amino acids. The CDR3 protein is CASSFGLAGVSEQFF. CDR3 in DNA: TGTGCCAGCAGTTTCGGGTTAGCGGGAGTTTCTGAGCAGTTCTTC.

This sequence joins TRBV19 and TRBJ2-5; TRBD1 matches at 9 bases. Looked up from germline, CDR1 is LNHDA and CDR2 is SQIVND (reference sequence). The CDR3 extends over 13 amino acids. With V trimmed by 7 bases and J by 5 bases, 5 bases remained unmatched. The CDR3, as DNA: TGTGCCAGTACCACAGGGGGCGCGGAGACCCAGTACTTC. This gives the protein CASTTGGAETQYF.

The chain carries TRBV7-3 and TRBJ2-7, with D perhaps matching TRBD2 (6 bases). Germline V gene lookup returns CDR1 SGHTA and CDR2 FQGTGA. The V gene lost 5 bases and the J gene lost 5 bases, with 16 bases spanning the gap. This CDR3 region has 14 residues. The DNA for the CDR3 is TGTGCCAGCAGCAACGCTGGAGGGTTAAACGAGCAGTACTTC. Protein: CASSNAGGLNEQYF.

This clonotype was seen many times. The V gene is TRBV7-3, the J gene TRBJ1-1; D ambiguous. Between the trimmed V and J ends, which lost 2 bases and 6 bases, there was a span of 10 bases. The CDR3 sequence is 13 residues long. Germline-derived CDR1 and CDR2 are SGHTA and FQGTGA. As DNA, the CDR3 is TGTGCCAGCAGCTTAGAGAGCTTATCTGAAGCTTTCTTT. It encodes CASSLESLSEAFF.

The chain links TRBV20-1 to TRBJ2-1; 7 nucleotides align to TRBD1. The germline V gene has CDR1 DFQATT and CDR2 SNEGSKA (reference sequence). Trimming removed 5 bases from V and 0 bases from J; junction bases left unmatched: 4. CDR3 length equals 14 residues. CDR3 amino acids: CSAWDSSSYNEQFF. In DNA form, the CDR3 reads TGCAGTGCTTGGGACAGTAGCTCCTACAATGAGCAGTTCTTC.

The chain uses TRBV3-1 and TRBJ2-7, with 8 bases matching TRBD2. The CDR3 sequence is 14 residues long. The germline V gene has CDR1 LGHDT and CDR2 YNNKEL (reference sequence). The V segment lost 0 bases and the J segment 10 bases; nucleotides outside the gene matches: 8. In nucleotides, the CDR3 is TGTGCCAGCAGCCAAGACAAGATCAGCGGGAGTCAGTACTTC. This translates into CASSQDKISGSQYF.

This clonotype has more than one count but fewer than ten. The chain has TRBV19 and TRBJ2-6; 7 nucleotides align to TRBD1. Germline CDR1 and CDR2: LNHDA and SQIVND (reference sequence). The J segment lost 0 bases and the V segment lost 7 bases, leaving 12 bases of the junction unmatched. CDR3 size: 18 residues. The chain's CDR3 is CASNHPGGALSGANVLTF. CDR3 in DNA: TGTGCCAGTAATCATCCAGGGGGTGCCCTCTCTGGGGCCAACGTCCTGACTTTC.

This clonotype was observed once. The junction and the germline gene differ at one end; a read error may be behind it. The chain employs TRBV18 and TRBJ2-2; 8 bases line up with TRBD1. CDR3 length: 16 residues. Germline assignment: CDR1 KGHSH and CDR2 LQKENI. The CDR3 loop reads CASSSPGGPNSGELFF. The DNA of the CDR3 is TGTGCCAGCTCAAGCCCAGGGGGCCCGAACTCCGGGGAGCTGTTTTTT.